The present T cell receptor beta chain was sequenced within a study of blood T cell repertoires in COVID-19. Generated by immunoSEQ multiplex PCR, the TCRdb table keeps only in-frame clones and is missing some. The repertoire holds fewer than 65,000 clones, with approximately 90% as singletons. Sequencing was done on a sample of peripheral blood. The source is an older woman with COVID-19, enrolled during active disease.

The CDR3 DNA reads TGCGCCAGCAGCCAAGGGACTAGCGGGAGCACCGGGGAGCTGTTTTTT. It codes for CASSQGTSGSTGELFF. The chain uses TRBV4-3 and TRBJ2-2, with TRBD2 identical over 13 bases. After removal of 1 base from V and 4 bases from J, the junction contained 0 bases not matched to a gene. This CDR3 is 16 amino acids long. Germline values: CDR1 LGHNA, CDR2 YSLEER.